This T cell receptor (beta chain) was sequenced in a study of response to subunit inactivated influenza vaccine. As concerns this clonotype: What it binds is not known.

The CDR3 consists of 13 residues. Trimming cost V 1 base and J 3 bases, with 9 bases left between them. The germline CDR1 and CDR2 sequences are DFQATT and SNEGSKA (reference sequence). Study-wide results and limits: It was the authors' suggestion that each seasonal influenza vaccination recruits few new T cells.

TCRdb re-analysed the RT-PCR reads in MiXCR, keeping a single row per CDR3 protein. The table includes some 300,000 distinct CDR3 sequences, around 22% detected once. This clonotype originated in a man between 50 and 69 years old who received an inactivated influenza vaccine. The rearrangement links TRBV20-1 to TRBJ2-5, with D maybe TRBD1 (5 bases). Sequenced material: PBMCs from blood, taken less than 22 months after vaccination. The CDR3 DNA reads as TGCAGTGCTAGAGTCAGGGCCAAAGAGACCCAGTACTTC. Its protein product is CSARVRAKETQYF.